This T cell receptor beta chain came from a study of T-cell memory formation after mild COVID-19. This clonotype was counted at least ten times. This CDR3 has 15 residues. With V trimmed by 4 bases and J by 6 bases, 8 bases remained unmatched. Germline V CDR1 and CDR2: WSHSY, SAAADI. Using its own MiXCR run on the 5' RACE reads, TCRdb lists one record per CDR3 protein. The sample shows 10,000 to 15,000 distinct CDR3 sequences, approximately 14% of them seen only once. The sample was PBMCs or a T cell subset sorted from them (not recorded which). The chain couples TRBV10-2 to TRBJ2-7; 11 bases fit TRBD1. This TCR was sampled from a man in his late teens or twenties who had mild COVID-19 (a few samples of this study predate the infection). Cell type and time point are not known. CDR3 nucleotide sequence: TGCGCCAGCAGTGGTTGGGACAGGGGGAAAGGCGAGCAGTACTTC. This encodes CASSGWDRGKGEQYF.